These T cell receptor beta chains were read from a single sample in a study of T-cell reconstitution after alpha-beta-depleted transplantation in children. Using its own MiXCR run on the PCR reads, TCRdb lists one record per CDR3 protein. The sample yields roughly 340,000 distinct CDR3 sequences, under 20% seen once. The source was PBMCs, mostly from graft donor cells, collected 360 days after TCRalphabeta/CD19-depleted stem cell transplant. Receptors originate from a male patient aged 2 to 9 who had a stem cell transplant for acute lymphoblastic leukemia, so the T cells may come from the graft donor. CDR3s include the opening cysteine and the closing phenylalanine or tryptophan. Size tells how often a clone was seen (once, few, many) or the class of an expanded clone, and some rows leave it out.

>TRBV29-1|TRBJ2-3|few
CSARSATDTQYF
>TRBV28|TRBJ2-1|few
CASSFSPLPKGDEQFF
>TRBV29-1|TRBJ1-2|NA
CSVAGTARRDGYTF
>TRBV5-1|TRBJ2-2|NA
CASSLGPLLDTGELFF
>TRBV5-5|TRBJ2-3|many
CASSLIDDTDTQYF
>TRBV20-1|TRBJ2-1|few
CSARIAGRTNEQFF
>TRBV7-2|TRBJ2-2|NA
CASSLDWGDLTGELFF
>TRBV29-1|TRBJ1-1|NA
CSGWEGGPTEAFF
>TRBV2|TRBJ2-7|few
CASSEAGQVSYEQYF
>TRBV4-1|TRBJ2-2|NA
CASSQDEWLAGGINTGELFF
>TRBV4-3|TRBJ2-2|few
CASSQVVATVANTGELFF
>TRBV5-1|TRBJ2-1|few
CASGNGRQGNNEQFF
>TRBV6-5|TRBJ2-1|NA
CASSYSIGLAGLNEQFF
>TRBV7-8|TRBJ2-4|NA
CASSLTPGEGTKNIQYF
>TRBV6-5|TRBJ2-1|NA
CASSYSRGTSGDNEQFF
>TRBV19|TRBJ2-4|many
CASKGGYKNIQYF
>TRBV12-3/TRBV12-4|TRBJ2-6|many
CASSPGDSSSGANVLTF
>TRBV12-3/TRBV12-4|TRBJ2-7|few
CASSFDGTATYEQYF
>TRBV20-1|TRBJ2-3|few
CSARRPGQVTDTQYF
>TRBV5-1|TRBJ2-5|few
CASSLGKLAGETQYF
>TRBV7-9|TRBJ2-1|few
CASSSLRDYSNEQFF
>TRBV12-3/TRBV12-4|TRBJ2-1|few
CASSFQVEQFF
>TRBV20-1|TRBJ2-1|NA
CSARGTTVMFF
>TRBV6-2/TRBV6-3|TRBJ2-3|few
CASSYSGYGGTDTQYF
>TRBV20-1|TRBJ2-7|few
CSARDRDSAYEQYF
>TRBV27|TRBJ2-1|many
CASSPPLGTSQNEQFF
>TRBV20-1|TRBJ2-3|NA
CSASSGSVVTQYF
>TRBV10-3|TRBJ1-2|NA
CAISEQDSDGYTF
>TRBV27|TRBJ2-5|few
CASSLWTGGLETQYF
>TRBV6-2/TRBV6-3|TRBJ1-5|NA
CASSLGTVYPQHF
>TRBV10-3|TRBJ2-5|NA
CAISKAGQETQYF
>TRBV3-1|TRBJ2-2|NA
CASSQRPSLGPYNTGELFF
>TRBV6-1|TRBJ2-7|once
CASRTGTPQYYEQYF
>TRBV12-3/TRBV12-4|TRBJ2-1|NA
CASSLKPGQASYEQFF
>TRBV7-6|TRBJ2-1|many
CASSLGWPAYNEQFF
>TRBV6-5|TRBJ2-6|NA
CASSYLMGAGANVLTF
>TRBV4-3|TRBJ1-1|NA
CASSQVPGNTEAFF
>TRBV7-6|TRBJ2-2|many
CASSRGAGVLTGELFF
>TRBV3-1|TRBJ1-1|NA
CASSQEFVGITEAFF
>TRBV12-3/TRBV12-4|TRBJ2-7|NA
CASSLVARFYEQYF
>TRBV28|TRBJ2-1|few
CASSLLRKLPFNEQFF
>TRBV7-8|TRBJ2-7|NA
CASSGLLTPSEQYF
>TRBV7-9|TRBJ2-1|NA
CASSIRDSSYNEQFF
>TRBV6-1|TRBJ2-1|many
CASLSRREPYNEQFF